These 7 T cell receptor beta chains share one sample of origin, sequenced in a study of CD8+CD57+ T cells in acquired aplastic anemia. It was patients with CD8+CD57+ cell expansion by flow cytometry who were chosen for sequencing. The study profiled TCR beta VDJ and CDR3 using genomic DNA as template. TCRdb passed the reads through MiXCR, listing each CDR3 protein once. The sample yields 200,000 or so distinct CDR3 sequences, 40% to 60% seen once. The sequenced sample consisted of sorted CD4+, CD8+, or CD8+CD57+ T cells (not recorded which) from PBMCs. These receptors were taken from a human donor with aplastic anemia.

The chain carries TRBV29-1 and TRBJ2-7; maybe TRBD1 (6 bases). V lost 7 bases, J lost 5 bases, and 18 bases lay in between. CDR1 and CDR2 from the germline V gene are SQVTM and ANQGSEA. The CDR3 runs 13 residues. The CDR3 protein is CSALTGNGDEQYF. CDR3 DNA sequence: TGCAGCGCCTTGACAGGAAATGGTGACGAGCAGTACTTC.

The CDR3 sequence: CSVAVRDNSPLHF. Written as DNA, the CDR3 is TGCAGCGTTGCGGTCAGGGACAATTCACCCCTCCACTTT. The chain uses TRBV29-1 and TRBJ1-6, with a tentative D call TRBD1 (5 bases). CDR1 SQVTM and CDR2 ANQGSEA come from the germline V gene. The CDR3 extends over 13 amino acids. Between the trimmed V and J ends, which lost 4 bases and 7 bases, there was a span of 11 bases.

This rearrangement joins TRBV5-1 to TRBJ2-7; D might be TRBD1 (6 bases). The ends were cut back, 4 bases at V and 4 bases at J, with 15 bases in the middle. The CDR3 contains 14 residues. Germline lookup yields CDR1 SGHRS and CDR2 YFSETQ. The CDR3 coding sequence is TGCGCCAGCAGCCCAGGGGCCTTGGGTTACGAGCAGTACTTC. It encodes CASSPGALGYEQYF.

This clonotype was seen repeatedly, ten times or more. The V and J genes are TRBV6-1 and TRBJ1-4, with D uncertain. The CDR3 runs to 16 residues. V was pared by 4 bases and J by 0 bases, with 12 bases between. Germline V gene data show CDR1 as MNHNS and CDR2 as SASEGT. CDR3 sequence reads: CASSGHQVATNEKLFF. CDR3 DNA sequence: TGTGCCAGCAGTGGGCACCAAGTGGCAACTAATGAAAAACTGTTTTTT.

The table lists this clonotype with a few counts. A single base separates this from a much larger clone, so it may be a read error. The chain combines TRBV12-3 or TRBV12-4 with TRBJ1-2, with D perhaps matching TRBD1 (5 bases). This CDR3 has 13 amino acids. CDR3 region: CASSLSGGDGCTF. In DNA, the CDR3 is TGTGCCAGCAGTTTATCCGGAGGGGATGGCTGCACCTTC.

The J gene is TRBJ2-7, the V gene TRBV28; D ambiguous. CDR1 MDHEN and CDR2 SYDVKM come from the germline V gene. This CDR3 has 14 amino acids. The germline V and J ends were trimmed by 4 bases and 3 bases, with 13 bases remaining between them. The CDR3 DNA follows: TGTGCCAGCAGTTCGGCGGATAGGGTCTACGAGCAGTACTTC. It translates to CASSSADRVYEQYF.

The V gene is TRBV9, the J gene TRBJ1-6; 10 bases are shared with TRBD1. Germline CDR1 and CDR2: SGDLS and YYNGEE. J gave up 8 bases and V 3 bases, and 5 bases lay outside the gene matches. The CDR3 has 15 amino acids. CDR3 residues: CASSATGTGDSPLHF. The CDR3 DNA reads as TGTGCCAGCAGCGCAACCGGGACAGGGGATTCACCCCTCCACTTT. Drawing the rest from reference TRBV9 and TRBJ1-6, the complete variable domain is DSGVTQTPKHLITATGQRVTLRCSPRSGDLSVYWYQQSLDQGLQFLIQYYNGEERAKGNILERFSAQQFPDLHSELNLSSLELGDSALYFCASSATGTGDSPLHFGNGTRLTVT.